Listed below are T cell receptor beta chains from one sample, sequenced in a study of cytomegalovirus exposure and HLA in healthy donors. Profiling relied on immunoSEQ multiplex PCR, and the TCRdb table lists in-frame clones only, not all of them. The table lists around 150,000 clones, about 80% of them singletons. The sequenced sample was PBMCs. The source is a man between 25 and 39 years old in good health and CMV-seropositive. Each CDR3 is given with its conserved first and last residue. The order of the fields is D gene, J gene, V gene, clone size, CDR3 DNA, CDR3 protein. D genes are given only for firm matches. Where a row states a size, it is once, few, many or the class of an expanded clone; other rows omit it.

TRBD2,TRBJ2-3,TRBV9,.,TGTGCCAGCAGCGTAGCTATAACTAGCGGAGGCACAGATACGCAGTATTTT,CASSVAITSGGTDTQYF
TRBD1,TRBJ1-1,TRBV6-6,.,TGTGCCAGCAGTTACTACGGAATGACAGGGTTAATGGAAGCTTTCTTT,CASSYYGMTGLMEAFF
.,TRBJ2-3,TRBV16,.,TGTGCCAGCAGCCAAGGTGGGCTGGCAGGGAAACGGACAGATACGCAGTATTTT,CASSQGGLAGKRTDTQYF
TRBD2,TRBJ2-1,TRBV19,few,TGTGCCAGTAGTTCCCGGACTAGCGGGAAATACAATGAGCAGTTCTTC,CASSSRTSGKYNEQFF
TRBD2,TRBJ2-1,TRBV7-9,once,TGTGCCAGCAGCTTCCTAGCGGGAGGGTTGAATGAGCAGTTCTTC,CASSFLAGGLNEQFF
.,TRBJ2-5,TRBV6-1,.,TGTGCCAGCAGTGTTCAGTTGAACCTCCAAGAGACCCAGTACTTC,CASSVQLNLQETQYF
.,TRBJ1-2,TRBV29-1,.,TGCAGCGTTGACCCGGACAGCAACTATGGCTACACCTTC,CSVDPDSNYGYTF
.,TRBJ2-1,TRBV19,.,TGTGCCAGTTCAGGGGATTACAATGAGCAGTTCTTC,CASSGDYNEQFF
TRBD1,TRBJ2-2,TRBV7-9,.,TGTGCCAGCAGCCGGGACAGTCAATCCACCGGGGAGCTGTTTTTT,CASSRDSQSTGELFF
TRBD1,TRBJ1-2,TRBV4-1,.,TGCGCCAGCAGCCAAGTCGGCAGGGGGGAGTCGGGTGGCTACACCTTC,CASSQVGRGESGGYTF
.,TRBJ2-2,TRBV2,once,TGTGCCAGCAAATTCCTATTAAACACCGGGGAGCTGTTTTTT,CASKFLLNTGELFF
TRBD2,TRBJ2-2,TRBV6-1,.,TGTGCCAGCCTAGAGCGGGGGCGAGACACCGGGGAGCTGTTTTTT,CASLERGRDTGELFF
TRBD1,TRBJ2-7,TRBV19,.,TGTGCCAGTAGTATCAGGGACAGGGTTTGGGAGCAGTACTTC,CASSIRDRVWEQYF
TRBD2,TRBJ2-3,TRBV5-1,.,TGCGCCAGCAGCCCACTAGCGGGAGACACAGATACGCAGTATTTT,CASSPLAGDTDTQYF
.,TRBJ2-4,TRBV19,.,TGTGCCAGTAGTATAGGCGGTGGAAACATTCAGTACTTC,CASSIGGGNIQYF
TRBD1,TRBJ1-2,TRBV7-6,.,TGTGCCAGCAGCTTAGCGGGACAGAACTATGGCTACACCTTC,CASSLAGQNYGYTF
.,TRBJ1-1,TRBV5-5,.,TGTGCCAGCTTACCCACAGGGACAAACACTGAAGCTTTCTTT,CASLPTGTNTEAFF
TRBD1,TRBJ1-4,TRBV5-8,.,TGTGCCAGCAGCTCGGGACAGGGGGTTGCAACTAATGAAAAACTGTTTTTT,CASSSGQGVATNEKLFF
.,TRBJ1-4,TRBV5-1,.,TGCGCCAGCAGCTTGGGGACAGCAGCTAATGAAAAACTGTTTTTT,CASSLGTAANEKLFF
.,TRBJ2-7,TRBV27,.,TGTGCCAGCAGTTTATCAAGGAGGACGAGCTCCTACGAGCAGTACTTC,CASSLSRRTSSYEQYF
.,TRBJ2-1,TRBV30,.,TGTGCCTGGAGTGATATGAGCTTATGGGAGCAGTTCTTC,CAWSDMSLWEQFF
TRBD1,TRBJ2-1,TRBV10-3,.,TGTGCCATCAGTGAGGCAGGGACAGGCCTTTCACGTGAGCAGTTCTTC,CAISEAGTGLSREQFF
.,TRBJ2-7,TRBV21-1,.,TGTGCCAGCAGCAAAGGTTCCGACAGGACCATCTTC,CASSKGSDRTIF
TRBD1,TRBJ1-1,TRBV7-9,.,TGTGCCAGCAGTTACCCCGGACAGGGGGGAATCGACACTGAAGCTTTCTTT,CASSYPGQGGIDTEAFF
.,TRBJ2-7,TRBV11-2,.,TGTGCCAGCAGCTTTCAGGAAACCTACGAGCAGTACTTC,CASSFQETYEQYF
.,TRBJ1-2,TRBV15,.,TGTGCCACTAAGACCAGGGGCTATGGCTACACCTTC,CATKTRGYGYTF
TRBD1,TRBJ2-7,TRBV5-4,.,TGTGCCAGCAGCTACGACAGGGGGGGTTACGAGCAGTACTTC,CASSYDRGGYEQYF